What follows are 15 T cell receptor beta chains derived from one specimen sequenced in a study of blood T cell repertoires in COVID-19. Profiling relied on immunoSEQ multiplex PCR, and the TCRdb table lists in-frame clones only, not all of them. The sample includes roughly 150,000 clones, approximately 90% of them seen just once. The source material was peripheral blood. The receptors here all came from a human donor in a cohort sampled during active COVID-19.

The chain couples TRBV7-9 to TRBJ1-1; no definite D call. CDR1 and CDR2 from the germline V gene are SEHNR and FQNEAQ (reference sequence). This CDR3 has 12 residues. V lost 2 bases, J lost 6 bases, and 7 bases lay in between. CDR3 DNA sequence: TGTGCCAGCAGCTTACAAGCCCCTGAAGCTTTCTTT. Translating it yields CASSLQAPEAFF.

This chain links TRBV4-2 with TRBJ2-6, with 8 bases fitting TRBD1. The V gene end was trimmed by 4 bases and the J gene end by 4 bases; junction bases not matched to a gene: 3. CDR3 length equals 15 residues. In germline, CDR1 is LGHNA, CDR2 YNFKEQ. The CDR3 loop is CASSPQGAGANVLTF. CDR3 coding DNA: TGTGCCAGCAGCCCCCAGGGGGCCGGGGCCAACGTCCTGACTTTC.

As DNA, the CDR3 is TGCGCCAGCAGTCATCGAGGGCGCGACACACCCCTCCACTTT. Protein sequence: CASSHRGRDTPLHF. The V call is TRBV23-1, the J call TRBJ1-6; D call uncertain. TRBV23-1 is sorted into the ORF group, with uncertain function. This CDR3 has 14 amino acids. V lost 3 bases to trimming and J lost 11 bases, with 14 bases between them.

The chain carries TRBV7-6 and TRBJ2-1, with D possibly matching TRBD1 (6 bases). Germline lookup yields CDR1 SGHVS and CDR2 FNYEAQ. Trimming pared 3 bases from V and 5 bases from J, leaving 11 bases between. The CDR3 consists of 14 residues. The CDR3 sequence is CASSFSHRDNEQFF. Here the CDR3 DNA reads TGTGCCAGCAGCTTTTCCCACAGGGACAATGAGCAGTTCTTC.

This clone was detected only a few times. The chain recombines TRBV6-5 with TRBJ1-1, with 10 nucleotides matching TRBD1. The germline gives CDR1 MNHEY, CDR2 SVGAGI. This CDR3 spans 16 amino acids. The J segment lost 5 bases and the V segment lost 2 bases, leaving 8 bases of the junction unmatched. CDR3 DNA: TGTGCCAGCAGTTACACACAGGGACAGGGGTTTACTGAAGCTTTCTTT. Protein: CASSYTQGQGFTEAFF.

The chain recombines TRBV3-1 (or the pseudogene TRBV3-2) with TRBJ2-1; TRBD2 aligns across 14 bases. This CDR3 has 16 amino acids. Germline V gene sequence: CDR1 LGHDT, CDR2 YNNKEL (reference sequence). Unmatched junction bases numbered 3, after V lost 4 bases and J lost 4 bases. The chain's CDR3 is CASSRLAGGLYNEQFF. In DNA form, the CDR3 reads TGTGCCAGCAGCCGACTAGCGGGGGGGCTTTACAATGAGCAGTTCTTC.

V usage is TRBV9 and J usage is TRBJ1-1; 9 bases agree with TRBD1. CDR3 length: 15 amino acids. Losses at the gene ends were 4 bases for V and 0 bases for J; bases not matched to a gene: 4. Germline V CDR1 and CDR2: SGDLS, YYNGEE. CDR3 loop: CASSPGQGMNTEAFF. The CDR3 bases are TGTGCCAGCAGCCCCGGACAGGGGATGAACACTGAAGCTTTCTTT.

V and J are TRBV6-4 and TRBJ2-2; TRBD2 aligns across 11 bases. V trimming: 2 bases; J trimming: 5 bases; junction bases outside the gene matches: 7. Germline V CDR1 and CDR2: MRHNA, SNTAGT. This CDR3 has 17 residues. The CDR3 region is CASSDGTSGGRTGELFF. Written as DNA, the CDR3 is TGTGCCAGCAGTGACGGAACTAGCGGGGGTAGGACCGGGGAGCTGTTTTTT.

V gene TRBV19 combines with J gene TRBJ1-2; D gene ambiguous. V lost 3 bases to trimming and J lost 7 bases, with 12 bases between them. The CDR3 is 13 residues long. CDR1 is LNHDA, CDR2 SQIVND, per germline (reference sequence). The CDR3 protein is CASSIDSGGGYTF. As DNA, the CDR3 is TGTGCCAGTAGTATCGACTCGGGAGGTGGCTACACCTTC.

The chain carries TRBV7-8 and TRBJ2-5; D remains ambiguous. Germline values: CDR1 SGHVS, CDR2 FQNEAQ. The CDR3 totals 12 residues. Between the trimmed V and J ends, which lost 5 bases and 2 bases, there was a span of 6 bases. This chain's CDR3 is CASSRRQETQYF. The CDR3 DNA reads as TGTGCCAGCAGCCGCCGTCAAGAGACCCAGTACTTC.

The chain has TRBV2 and TRBJ1-5; TRBD1 is a possible D gene (5 bases). The CDR3 is made up of 14 amino acids. Germline V gene sequence: CDR1 SNHLY, CDR2 FYNNEI. Trimming shortened V by 8 bases and J by 2 bases, and 13 bases separated the two germline ends. This CDR3 is CASVNSRGNQPQHF. The DNA of the CDR3 is TGTGCCAGCGTCAACTCCAGGGGCAATCAGCCCCAGCATTTT.

The chain employs TRBV6-5 and TRBJ1-2, with 9 nucleotides matching TRBD1. Germline assignment: CDR1 MNHEY and CDR2 SVGAGI. Unmatched junction bases numbered 3, after V lost 5 bases and J lost 5 bases. CDR3 length: 13 residues. The CDR3 coding sequence is TGTGCCAGCAGTAGGGACAGGGAGTATGGCTACACCTTC. This translates into CASSRDREYGYTF.

This clone was counted once. V and J are TRBV4-3 and TRBJ2-5; no firm D call. With 3 bases removed from V and 2 bases from J, the gap between germline ends came to 13 bases. Per germline, CDR1 LGHNA and CDR2 YSLEER. The CDR3 consists of 15 residues. The CDR3 protein is CASSQTSRVQETQYF. The CDR3 region has the DNA TGCGCCAGCAGCCAGACGAGCCGGGTTCAAGAGACCCAGTACTTC.

The V call is TRBV11-1, the J call TRBJ2-2; D gene ambiguous. The CDR3 covers 13 residues. Trimming took off 5 bases at V and 4 bases at J, with 8 bases between the two ends. Germline V gene lookup returns CDR1 SGHAT and CDR2 FQDESV (reference sequence). DNA for the CDR3: TGTGCCAGCAGCCACGCCGGCACCGGGGAGCTGTTTTTT. It codes for CASSHAGTGELFF.

The V and J genes are TRBV4-3 and TRBJ2-7, with D possibly being TRBD1 (5 bases). V was trimmed by 6 bases and J by 3 bases, leaving 15 bases between them. This CDR3 comprises 14 residues. Germline values: CDR1 LGHNA, CDR2 YSLEER. CDR3 coding DNA: TGCGCCAGCAGGCACAGGTCCTTGCGCTACGAGCAGTACTTC. As protein: CASRHRSLRYEQYF.